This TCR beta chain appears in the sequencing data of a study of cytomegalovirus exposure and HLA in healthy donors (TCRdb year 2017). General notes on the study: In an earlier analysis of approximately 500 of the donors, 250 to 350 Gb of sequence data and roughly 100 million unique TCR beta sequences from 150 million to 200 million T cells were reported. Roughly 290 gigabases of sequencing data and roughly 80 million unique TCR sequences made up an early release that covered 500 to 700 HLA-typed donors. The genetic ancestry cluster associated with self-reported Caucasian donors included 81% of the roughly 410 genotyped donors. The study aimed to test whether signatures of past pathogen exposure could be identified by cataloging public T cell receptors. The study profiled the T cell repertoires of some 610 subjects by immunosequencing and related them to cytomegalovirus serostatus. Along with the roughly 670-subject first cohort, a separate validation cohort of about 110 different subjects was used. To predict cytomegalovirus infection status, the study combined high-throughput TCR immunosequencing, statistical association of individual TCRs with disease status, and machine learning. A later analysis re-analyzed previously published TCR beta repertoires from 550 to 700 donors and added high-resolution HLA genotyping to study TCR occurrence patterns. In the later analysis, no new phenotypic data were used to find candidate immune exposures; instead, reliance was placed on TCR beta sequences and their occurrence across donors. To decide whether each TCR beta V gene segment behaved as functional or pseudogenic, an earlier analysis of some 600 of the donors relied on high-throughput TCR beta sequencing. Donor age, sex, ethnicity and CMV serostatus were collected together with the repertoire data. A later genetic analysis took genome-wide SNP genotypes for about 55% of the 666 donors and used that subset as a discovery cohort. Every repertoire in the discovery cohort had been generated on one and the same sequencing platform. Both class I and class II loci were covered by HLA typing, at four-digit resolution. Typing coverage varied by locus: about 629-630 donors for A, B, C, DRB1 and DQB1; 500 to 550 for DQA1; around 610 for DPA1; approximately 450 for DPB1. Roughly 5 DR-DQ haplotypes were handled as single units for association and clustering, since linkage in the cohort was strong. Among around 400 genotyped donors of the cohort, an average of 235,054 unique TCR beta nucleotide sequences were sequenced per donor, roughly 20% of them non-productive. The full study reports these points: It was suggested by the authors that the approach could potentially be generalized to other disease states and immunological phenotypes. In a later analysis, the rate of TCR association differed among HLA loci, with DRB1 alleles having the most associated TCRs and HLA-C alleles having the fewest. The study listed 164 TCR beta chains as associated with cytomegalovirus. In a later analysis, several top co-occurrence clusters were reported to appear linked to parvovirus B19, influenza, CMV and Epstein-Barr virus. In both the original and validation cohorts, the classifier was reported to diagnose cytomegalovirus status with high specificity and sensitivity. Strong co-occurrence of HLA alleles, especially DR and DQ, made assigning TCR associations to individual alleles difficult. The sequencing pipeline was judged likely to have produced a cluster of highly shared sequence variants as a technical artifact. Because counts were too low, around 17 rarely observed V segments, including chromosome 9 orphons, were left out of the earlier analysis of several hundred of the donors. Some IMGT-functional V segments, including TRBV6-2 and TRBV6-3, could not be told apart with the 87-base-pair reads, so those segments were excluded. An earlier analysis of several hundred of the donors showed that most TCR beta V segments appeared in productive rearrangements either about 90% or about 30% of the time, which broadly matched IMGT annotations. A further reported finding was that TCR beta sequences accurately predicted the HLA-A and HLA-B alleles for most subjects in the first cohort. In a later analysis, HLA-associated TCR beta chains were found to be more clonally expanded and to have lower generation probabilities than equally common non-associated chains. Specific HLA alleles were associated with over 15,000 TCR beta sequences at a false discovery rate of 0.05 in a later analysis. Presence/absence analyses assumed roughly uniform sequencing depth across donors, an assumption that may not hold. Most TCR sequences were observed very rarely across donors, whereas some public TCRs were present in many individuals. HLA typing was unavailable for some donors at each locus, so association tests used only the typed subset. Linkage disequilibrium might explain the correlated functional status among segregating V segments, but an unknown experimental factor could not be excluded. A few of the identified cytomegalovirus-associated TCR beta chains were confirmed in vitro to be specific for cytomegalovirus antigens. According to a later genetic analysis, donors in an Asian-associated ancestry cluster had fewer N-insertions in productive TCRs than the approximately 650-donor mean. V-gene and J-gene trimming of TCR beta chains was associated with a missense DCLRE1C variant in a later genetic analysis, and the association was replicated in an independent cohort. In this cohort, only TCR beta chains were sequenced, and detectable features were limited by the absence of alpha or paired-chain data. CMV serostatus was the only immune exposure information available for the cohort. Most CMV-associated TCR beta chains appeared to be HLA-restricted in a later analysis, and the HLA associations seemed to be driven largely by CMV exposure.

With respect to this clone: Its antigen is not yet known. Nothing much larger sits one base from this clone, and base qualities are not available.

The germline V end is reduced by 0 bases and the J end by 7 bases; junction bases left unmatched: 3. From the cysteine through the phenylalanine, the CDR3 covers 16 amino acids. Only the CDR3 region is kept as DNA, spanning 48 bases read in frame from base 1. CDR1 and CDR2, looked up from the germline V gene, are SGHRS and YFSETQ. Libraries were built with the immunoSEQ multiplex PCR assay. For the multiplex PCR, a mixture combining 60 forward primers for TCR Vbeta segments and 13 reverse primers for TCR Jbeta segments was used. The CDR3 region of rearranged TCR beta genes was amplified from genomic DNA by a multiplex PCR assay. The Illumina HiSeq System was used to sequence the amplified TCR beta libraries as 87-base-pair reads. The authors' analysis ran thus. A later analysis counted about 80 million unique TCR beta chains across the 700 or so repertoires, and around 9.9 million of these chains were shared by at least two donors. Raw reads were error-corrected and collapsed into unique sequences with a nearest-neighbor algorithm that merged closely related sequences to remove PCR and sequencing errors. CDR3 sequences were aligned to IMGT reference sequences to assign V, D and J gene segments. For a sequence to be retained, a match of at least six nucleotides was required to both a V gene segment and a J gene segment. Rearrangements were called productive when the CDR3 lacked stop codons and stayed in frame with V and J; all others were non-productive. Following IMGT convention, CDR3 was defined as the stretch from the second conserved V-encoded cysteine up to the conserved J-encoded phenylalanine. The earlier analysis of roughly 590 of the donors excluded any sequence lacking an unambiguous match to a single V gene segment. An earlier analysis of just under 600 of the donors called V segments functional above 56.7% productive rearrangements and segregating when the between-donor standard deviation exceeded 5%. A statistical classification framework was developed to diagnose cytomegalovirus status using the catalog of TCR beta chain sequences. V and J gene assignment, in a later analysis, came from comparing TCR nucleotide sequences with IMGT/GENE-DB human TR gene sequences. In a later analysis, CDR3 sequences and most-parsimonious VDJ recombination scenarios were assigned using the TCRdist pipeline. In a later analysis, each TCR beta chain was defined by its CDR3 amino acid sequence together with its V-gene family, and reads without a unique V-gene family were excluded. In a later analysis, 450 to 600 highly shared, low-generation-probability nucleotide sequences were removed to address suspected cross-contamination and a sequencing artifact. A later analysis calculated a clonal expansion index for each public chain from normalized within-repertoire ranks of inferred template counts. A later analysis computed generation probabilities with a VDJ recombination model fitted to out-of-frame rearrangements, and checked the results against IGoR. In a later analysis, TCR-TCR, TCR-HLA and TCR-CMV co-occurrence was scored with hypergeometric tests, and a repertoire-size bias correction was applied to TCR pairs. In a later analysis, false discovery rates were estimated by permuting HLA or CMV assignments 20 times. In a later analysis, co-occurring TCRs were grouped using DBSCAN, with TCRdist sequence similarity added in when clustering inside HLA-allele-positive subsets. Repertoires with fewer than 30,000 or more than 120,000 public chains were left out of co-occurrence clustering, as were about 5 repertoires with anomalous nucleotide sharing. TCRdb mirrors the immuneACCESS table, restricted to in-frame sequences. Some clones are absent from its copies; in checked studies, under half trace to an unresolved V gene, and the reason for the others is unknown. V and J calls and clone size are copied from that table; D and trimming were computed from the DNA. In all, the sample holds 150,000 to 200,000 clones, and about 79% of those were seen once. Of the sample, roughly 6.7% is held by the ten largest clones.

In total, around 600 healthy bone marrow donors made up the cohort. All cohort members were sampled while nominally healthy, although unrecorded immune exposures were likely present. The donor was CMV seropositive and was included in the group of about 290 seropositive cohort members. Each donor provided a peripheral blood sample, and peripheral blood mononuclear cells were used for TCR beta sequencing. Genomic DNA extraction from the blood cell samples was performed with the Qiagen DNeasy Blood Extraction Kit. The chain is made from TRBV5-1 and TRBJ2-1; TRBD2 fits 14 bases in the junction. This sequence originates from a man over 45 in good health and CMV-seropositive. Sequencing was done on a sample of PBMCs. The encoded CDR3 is CASSLGGLAGVNEQFF. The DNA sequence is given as TGCGCCAGCAGCTTGGGGGGACTAGCGGGAGTTAATGAGCAGTTCTTC.